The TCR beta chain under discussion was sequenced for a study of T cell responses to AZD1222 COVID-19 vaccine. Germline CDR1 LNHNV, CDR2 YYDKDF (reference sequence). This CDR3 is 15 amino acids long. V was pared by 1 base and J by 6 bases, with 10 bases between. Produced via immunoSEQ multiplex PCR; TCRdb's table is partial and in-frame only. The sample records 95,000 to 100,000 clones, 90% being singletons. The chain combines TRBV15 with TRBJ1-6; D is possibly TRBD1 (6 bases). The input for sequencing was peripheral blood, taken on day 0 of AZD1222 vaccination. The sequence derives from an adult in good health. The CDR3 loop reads CATSRVGGPNSPLHF. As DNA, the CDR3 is TGTGCCACCAGCAGAGTCGGGGGCCCTAATTCACCCCTCCACTTT.